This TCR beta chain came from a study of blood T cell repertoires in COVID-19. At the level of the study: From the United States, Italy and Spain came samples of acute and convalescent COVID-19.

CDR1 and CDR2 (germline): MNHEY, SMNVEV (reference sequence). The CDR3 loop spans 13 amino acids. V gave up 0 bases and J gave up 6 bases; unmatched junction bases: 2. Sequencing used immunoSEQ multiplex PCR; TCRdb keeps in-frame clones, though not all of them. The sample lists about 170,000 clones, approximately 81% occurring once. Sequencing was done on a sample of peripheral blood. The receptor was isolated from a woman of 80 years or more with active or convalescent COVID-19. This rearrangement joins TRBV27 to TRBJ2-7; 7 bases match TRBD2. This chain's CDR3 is CASSLSSGGEQYF. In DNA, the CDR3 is TGTGCCAGCAGTTTATCATCGGGGGGCGAGCAGTACTTC.